These 26 T cell receptor beta chains were all obtained from the same sample, sequenced in a study of post-analysis software for immune sequencing data. Prepared libraries of TCR beta cDNA carried unique molecular identifiers. TCRdb redid the calling of the PCR reads with MiXCR, one entry per CDR3 protein. The table lists about 820,000 distinct CDR3 sequences, roughly half of them singletons. The antigens these receptors bind are not known. Whole-study results and caveats: Five TRBV segments occurring more often in patients than controls included TRBV5-6, TRBV5-1 and TRBV20-1.

Sequencing was done on a sample of blood. All receptors derive from a girl between 5 and 17 years old with multiple sclerosis.

V usage is TRBV18 and J usage is TRBJ2-1, with D possibly matching TRBD1 (6 bases). The V and J ends lost 4 bases and 4 bases respectively, with 11 bases between them. In germline, CDR1 is KGHSH, CDR2 LQKENI. The CDR3 contains 14 residues. The CDR3 DNA reads TGTGCCAGCTCACTCCGGGACACATACAATGAGCAGTTCTTC. It encodes CASSLRDTYNEQFF.

This chain links TRBV4-1 with TRBJ2-7; D is tentatively TRBD1 or TRBD2 (5 bases each). Germline V CDR1 and CDR2: MGHRA, YSYEKL. The CDR3 is 15 amino acids. The V end was cut by 5 bases, the J end by 1 base, with 15 bases between. The CDR3, as DNA: TGCGCCAGCAGCTCCGGGACGGGCCCATCCTACGAGCAGTACTTC. Translated, it gives CASSSGTGPSYEQYF.

The J gene is TRBJ1-4, the V gene TRBV9; D unresolved. V gave up 1 base and J gave up 0 bases, with 19 bases separating them. Germline V gives CDR1 SGDLS, CDR2 YYNGEE. CDR3 length: 19 amino acids. This chain's CDR3 is CASSVIYRTEEPTNEKLFF. CDR3 bases: TGTGCCAGCAGCGTAATTTATCGGACTGAAGAGCCAACTAATGAAAAACTGTTTTTT.

The J gene is TRBJ2-7, the V gene TRBV12-3 or TRBV12-4; D is uncertain. V was pared by 7 bases and J by 6 bases, with 16 bases between. The CDR3 extends over 13 amino acids. The CDR3 loop is CASTPGPALEQYF. The CDR3 coding sequence is TGTGCCAGCACCCCAGGTCCTGCGCTCGAGCAGTACTTC.

This chain connects TRBV7-2 to TRBJ1-5, with no clear D. Germline CDR1 SGHTA, CDR2 FQGNSA. The CDR3 contains 18 residues. The V and J ends lost 5 bases and 0 bases respectively, with 20 bases between them. The chain's CDR3 is CASSPIPFGVLSNQPQHF. As DNA, the CDR3 is TGTGCCAGCAGCCCCATACCATTCGGGGTCCTTAGCAATCAGCCCCAGCATTTT.

The chain combines TRBV4-1 with TRBJ2-7; D is ambiguous. Germline CDR1 and CDR2: MGHRA and YSYEKL. Trimming removed 0 bases from V and 3 bases from J, with 9 bases in between. The length of the CDR3 is 14 residues. The CDR3 region has the DNA TGCGCCAGCAGCCAAGAAAGCGCGCACTACGAGCAGTACTTC. It specifies CASSQESAHYEQYF.

This clonotype was counted a few times. The rearrangement links TRBV12-3 or TRBV12-4 to TRBJ1-2, with 9 bases lining up with TRBD1. V shed 3 bases, J shed 4 bases, and the junction held 15 bases outside the gene matches. The CDR3 is 18 residues long. The CDR3 DNA sequence: TGTGCCAGCAGTTTGCTCGGTTACAGGGGGCATCGAGGCTATGGCTACACCTTC. Protein sequence: CASSLLGYRGHRGYGYTF.

The chain is built from TRBV29-1 and TRBJ2-1; 16 nucleotides match TRBD2. Germline-derived CDR1 and CDR2 are SQVTM and ANQGSEA. The CDR3 covers 18 residues. V gave up 6 bases and J gave up 5 bases; unmatched junction bases: 13. In DNA form, the CDR3 reads TGCAGCGTGATACCGGGACTAGCGGGAGGGCGTGCGGACAATGAGCAGTTCTTC. This encodes CSVIPGLAGGRADNEQFF.

This clonotype was counted a few times. The V gene is TRBV29-1, the J gene TRBJ2-7, with 12 bases matching TRBD2. This CDR3 has 14 residues. The V segment lost 7 bases and the J segment 4 bases; nucleotides outside the gene matches: 8. The germline V gene has CDR1 SQVTM and CDR2 ANQGSEA. The CDR3 DNA reads TGCAGCGCTAGACTAGCGGGAGATGGGTACGAGCAGTACTTC. Translating it yields CSARLAGDGYEQYF.

The chain employs TRBV9 and TRBJ2-5; D is undetermined. The CDR3 spans 15 residues. Germline V gene sequence: CDR1 SGDLS, CDR2 YYNGEE. Trimming took 0 bases from V and 5 from J, leaving 14 bases between them. CDR3 sequence: CASSVDNVAGETQYF. DNA for the CDR3: TGTGCCAGCAGCGTAGACAACGTCGCCGGGGAGACCCAGTACTTC.

The chain is built from TRBV7-9 and TRBJ2-1; D may match TRBD1 or TRBD2 (5 bases each). The CDR3 contains 14 residues. V gave up 7 bases and J gave up 5 bases, with 15 bases separating them. Germline loops: CDR1 SEHNR, CDR2 FQNEAQ (reference sequence). CDR3 coding DNA: TGTGCCAGCATCGGGACCGTAGCCGACAATGAGCAGTTCTTC. Its protein product is CASIGTVADNEQFF.

The chain employs TRBV12-3 or TRBV12-4 and TRBJ2-2, with no clear D. V was cut by 4 bases and J by 1 base, with 4 bases left in between. This CDR3 spans 13 amino acids. In DNA, the CDR3 is TGTGCCAGCAGTTACGTGAACACCGGGGAGCTGTTTTTT. The encoded protein is CASSYVNTGELFF.

CDR3 nucleotides: TGCAGTGCCATGGACAGGGTATATGAGCAGTTCTTC. This sequence encodes CSAMDRVYEQFF. The rearrangement uses TRBV20-1 and TRBJ2-1, with 8 bases aligning to TRBD1. Germline values: CDR1 DFQATT, CDR2 SNEGSKA (reference sequence). The CDR3 has 12 amino acids. The V and J ends lost 6 bases and 8 bases, in that order; junction bases with no gene match: 6.

This clonotype was observed a few times. This chain links TRBV7-2 with TRBJ2-7; D is perhaps TRBD1 (5 bases). Deletions cut 5 bases from V and 0 bases from J, with 14 bases between. This CDR3 is 15 amino acids long. The germline V gene encodes CDR1 SGHTA and CDR2 FQGNSA. The CDR3: CASSQNQGSSYEQYF. The CDR3 coding sequence is TGTGCCAGCAGCCAGAACCAGGGTAGCTCCTACGAGCAGTACTTC.

V is TRBV18 and J is TRBJ2-1; possible D gene TRBD1, 6 bases. Trimming shortened V by 3 bases and J by 6 bases, and 9 bases separated the two germline ends. CDR1 and CDR2 from the germline V gene are KGHSH and LQKENI. CDR3 length equals 13 residues. DNA of the CDR3: TGTGCCAGCTCACCCTCGACAGGCAATGAGCAGTTCTTC. It codes for CASSPSTGNEQFF.

The chain joins TRBV7-3 to TRBJ2-6; D perhaps matches TRBD2 (6 bases). V lost 0 bases and J 0 bases, leaving 12 bases between the germline ends. The germline gives CDR1 SGHTA, CDR2 FQGTGA. This CDR3 has 18 amino acids. The CDR3 loop is CASSLTLGLNSGANVLTF. The CDR3 nucleotides read TGTGCCAGCAGCTTAACACTGGGACTGAACTCTGGGGCCAACGTCCTGACTTTC.

The chain couples TRBV15 to TRBJ2-2; 9 bases align to TRBD1. V shed 3 bases, J shed 3 bases, and the junction held 8 bases outside the gene matches. The CDR3 is 17 residues long. Germline assignment: CDR1 LNHNV and CDR2 YYDKDF (reference sequence). CDR3 in DNA: TGTGCCACCAGCAGGAGGGGGGACAGGGTTTACACCGGGGAGCTGTTTTTT. It translates to CATSRRGDRVYTGELFF.

This chain joins TRBV9 and TRBJ2-7, with D possibly matching TRBD1 (5 bases). The V gene lost 0 bases and the J gene lost 5 bases, with 12 bases spanning the gap. The CDR3 totals 14 residues. Per germline, CDR1 SGDLS and CDR2 YYNGEE. CDR3 nucleotide sequence: TGTGCCAGCAGCGTAGCCGTCAGGGCAGACGAGCAGTACTTC. Translation: CASSVAVRADEQYF.

This clonotype was observed a few times. The chain combines TRBV20-1 with TRBJ2-7; perhaps TRBD2 as D (6 bases). The J call may not be correct, given that the DNA end is closer to TRBJ2-4. This CDR3 region has 13 residues. Germline V gene lookup returns CDR1 DFQATT and CDR2 SNEGSKA (reference sequence). The CDR3 DNA is TGCAGTGCTGACCGGGACTTGCAAAACATTCAGTACTTC. Protein product: CSADRDLQNIQYF.

The chain links TRBV20-1 to TRBJ2-1; D is perhaps TRBD2 (5 bases). Looked up from germline, CDR1 is DFQATT and CDR2 is SNEGSKA (reference sequence). The CDR3 is 17 amino acids. The V gene lost 0 bases and the J gene lost 5 bases, with 20 bases spanning the gap. In DNA form, the CDR3 reads TGCAGTGCTAGAGATGGAGGCGGCTCAACGCTAAACAATGAGCAGTTCTTC. Amino acids: CSARDGGGSTLNNEQFF.

The chain recombines TRBV29-1 with TRBJ2-5; TRBD1 aligns across 7 bases. The CDR3 contains 15 residues. Germline V gene sequence: CDR1 SQVTM, CDR2 ANQGSEA. V lost 7 bases to trimming and J lost 4 bases; unmatched junction nucleotides: 15. CDR3 in DNA: TGCAGCGCTTTAAAACCGACAGGGAAGAGAGAGACCCAGTACTTC. This translates into CSALKPTGKRETQYF.

The rearrangement uses TRBV7-2 and TRBJ2-3; the match to TRBD2 covers 8 bases. Trimming removed 4 bases from V and 0 bases from J; junction bases left unmatched: 3. The length of the CDR3 is 15 residues. CDR1 SGHTA and CDR2 FQGNSA come from the germline V gene. The CDR3 region is CASSSSGLSTDTQYF. The DNA of the CDR3 is TGTGCCAGCAGCTCTAGCGGGCTTAGCACAGATACGCAGTATTTT.

The chain combines TRBV6-5 with TRBJ1-2; unclear D gene. CDR1 is MNHEY, CDR2 SVGAGI, per germline. The CDR3 sequence is 17 residues long. Trimming took 2 bases from V and 0 from J, leaving 16 bases between them. DNA for the CDR3: TGTGCCAGCAGTTACACCGGGATAGGGAATGCTAACTATGGCTACACCTTC. Translating gives CASSYTGIGNANYGYTF.

J is TRBJ1-2 and V is TRBV4-1; D gene ambiguous. With 1 base removed from V and 4 bases from J, the gap between germline ends came to 7 bases. Germline V gene lookup returns CDR1 MGHRA and CDR2 YSYEKL. The CDR3 totals 13 residues. CDR3 coding DNA: TGCGCCAGCAGCCAAGCCACCGTCTATGGCTACACCTTC. Its translation is CASSQATVYGYTF.

The CDR3 DNA reads as TGTGCCAGCAGGGGGACTAGCGGGTACCAAGAGACCCAGTACTTC. Amino acid sequence: CASRGTSGYQETQYF. The chain recombines TRBV2 with TRBJ2-5, with 12 bases aligning to TRBD2. V lost 6 bases, J lost 0 bases, and 2 bases stayed unmatched. This CDR3 spans 15 amino acids. Germline V gene data show CDR1 as SNHLY and CDR2 as FYNNEI.

V is TRBV3-1 and J is TRBJ2-2, with TRBD2 matching over 8 bases. Germline-derived CDR1 and CDR2 are LGHDT and YNNKEL (reference sequence). J lost 7 bases, V lost 2 bases, and 9 bases had no gene match. The CDR3 contains 16 residues. The CDR3 spells CASSQSGTSYIGELFF. The CDR3 nucleotides are TGTGCCAGCAGCCAATCCGGGACTAGTTATATCGGGGAGCTGTTTTTT.